This paragraph covers one TCR beta chain sequence. This record comes from a study of tumor-infiltrating lymphocytes in primary liver carcinoma. The overall study: Tumor stage was T1-T3 N0M0, and tumor size was roughly 4 to 10 cm across.

The CDR3 is 14 residues long. Trimming took 8 bases from V and 2 from J; bases not matched to a gene: 9. CDR1 SGHDT and CDR2 YYEEEE come from the germline V gene. From 450 to 600 ng total RNA, TCR beta cDNA was generated with a primer in the constant region. Libraries of TCR beta came from three nested multiplex PCR rounds with slightly modified ARM-PCR. Primers for the first two PCR rounds were TRBV1-TRBV30 forward primers and a C-beta reverse primer (roughly 10 cycles per round). Each CDR3 protein is one row after TCRdb ran MiXCR on the multiplex PCR reads. Of approximately 340,000 distinct CDR3 sequences listed, roughly 61% are singletons. Unsorted whole blood yielded the blood RNA, and germline DNA was also extracted.

The V and J genes are TRBV5-6 and TRBJ2-7; TRBD2 matches at 8 bases. This clonotype was obtained from a man aged 40-49 years with primary liver carcinoma and hepatitis B virus infection. Material: peripheral blood. The CDR3 sequence is CASSGELETYEQYF. In DNA, the CDR3 is TGTGCCAGTAGCGGGGAACTAGAAACCTACGAGCAGTACTTC.